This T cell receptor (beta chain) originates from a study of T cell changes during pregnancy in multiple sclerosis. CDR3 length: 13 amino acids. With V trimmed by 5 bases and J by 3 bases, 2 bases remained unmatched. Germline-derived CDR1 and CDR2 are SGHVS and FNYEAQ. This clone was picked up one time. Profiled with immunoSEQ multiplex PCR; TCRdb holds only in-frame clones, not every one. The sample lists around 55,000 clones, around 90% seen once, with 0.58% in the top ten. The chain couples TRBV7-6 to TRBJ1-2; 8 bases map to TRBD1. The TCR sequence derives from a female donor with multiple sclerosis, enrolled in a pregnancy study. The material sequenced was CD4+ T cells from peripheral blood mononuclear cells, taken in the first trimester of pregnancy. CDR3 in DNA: TGTGCCAGCAGCCCGACAGGGGACTATGGCTACACCTTC. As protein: CASSPTGDYGYTF. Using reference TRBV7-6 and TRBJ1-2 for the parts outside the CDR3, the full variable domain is GAGVSQSPRYKVTKRGQDVALRCDPISGHVSLYWYRQALGQGPEFLTYFNYEAQQDKSGLPNDRFSAERPEGSISTLTIQRTEQRDSAMYRCASSPTGDYGYTFGSGTRLTVV.